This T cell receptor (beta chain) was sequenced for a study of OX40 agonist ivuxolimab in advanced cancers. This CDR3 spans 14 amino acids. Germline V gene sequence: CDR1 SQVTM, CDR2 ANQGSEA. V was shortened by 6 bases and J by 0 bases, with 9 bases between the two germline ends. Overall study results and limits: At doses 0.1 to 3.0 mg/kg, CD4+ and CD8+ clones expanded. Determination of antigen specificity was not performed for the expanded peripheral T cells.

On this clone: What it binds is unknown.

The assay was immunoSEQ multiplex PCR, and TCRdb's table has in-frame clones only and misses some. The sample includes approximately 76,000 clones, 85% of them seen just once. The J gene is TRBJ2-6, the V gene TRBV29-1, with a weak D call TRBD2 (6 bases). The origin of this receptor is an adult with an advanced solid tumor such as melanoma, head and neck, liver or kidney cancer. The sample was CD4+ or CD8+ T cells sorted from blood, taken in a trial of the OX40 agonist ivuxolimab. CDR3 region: CSVLGGSGANVLTF. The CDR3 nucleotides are TGCAGCGTCTTGGGGGGCTCTGGGGCCAACGTCCTGACTTTC.